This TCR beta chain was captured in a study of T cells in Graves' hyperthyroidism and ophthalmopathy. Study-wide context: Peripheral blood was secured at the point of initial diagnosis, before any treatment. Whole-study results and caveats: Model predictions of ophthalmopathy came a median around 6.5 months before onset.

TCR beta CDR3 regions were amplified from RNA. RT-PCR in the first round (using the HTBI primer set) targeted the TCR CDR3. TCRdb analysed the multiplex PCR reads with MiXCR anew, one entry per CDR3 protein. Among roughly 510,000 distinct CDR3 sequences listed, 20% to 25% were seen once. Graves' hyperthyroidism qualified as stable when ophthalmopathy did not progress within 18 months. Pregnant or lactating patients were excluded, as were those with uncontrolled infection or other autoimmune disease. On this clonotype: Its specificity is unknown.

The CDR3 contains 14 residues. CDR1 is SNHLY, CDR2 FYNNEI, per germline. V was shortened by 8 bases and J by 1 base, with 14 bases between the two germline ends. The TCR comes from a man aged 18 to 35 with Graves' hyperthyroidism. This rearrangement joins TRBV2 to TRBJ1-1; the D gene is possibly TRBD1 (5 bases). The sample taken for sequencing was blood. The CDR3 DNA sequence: TGTGCCAGCTTCTCCGAGACAGCGAACACTGAAGCTTTCTTT. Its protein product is CASFSETANTEAFF.